The 23 T cell receptor beta chains in this list originate from one sample, sequenced in a study of T cell responses to AZD1222 COVID-19 vaccine. TCRdb's copy holds only in-frame clones and misses some; the assay was immunoSEQ multiplex PCR. The sample holds around 140,000 clones, approximately 90% seen once. Sequenced material: peripheral blood, taken on day 0 of AZD1222 vaccination. Receptors originate from an adult in good health.

The V call is TRBV7-9, the J call TRBJ2-1; D unresolved. CDR3 length: 15 residues. The germline V and J ends were trimmed by 5 bases and 0 bases, with 11 bases remaining between them. Germline assignment: CDR1 SEHNR and CDR2 FQNEAQ (reference sequence). CDR3: CASSPRLNSYNEQFF. In DNA, the CDR3 is TGTGCCAGCAGCCCGCGACTGAACTCCTACAATGAGCAGTTCTTC.

This chain links TRBV5-1 with TRBJ2-7; D gene ambiguous. Germline CDR1 is SGHRS and CDR2 is YFSETQ. The germline V and J ends were trimmed by 8 bases and 3 bases, with 15 bases remaining between them. This CDR3 has 13 residues. In DNA form, the CDR3 reads TGCGCCAGTTCAACCGGGCCTTACTACGAGCAGTACTTC. Translated, it gives CASSTGPYYEQYF.

V and J are TRBV27 and TRBJ1-1; D call uncertain. The CDR3 runs to 15 residues. Trimming removed 4 bases at V and 7 bases at J, with 19 bases between. The V gene's germline CDR1 is MNHEY and CDR2 SMNVEV (reference sequence). The CDR3 DNA reads TGTGCCAGCAGTTCTTCACGGGATGCCTACTTTGAAGCTTTCTTT. As protein: CASSSSRDAYFEAFF.

This clone was observed a few times. The genes are TRBV7-2 and TRBJ2-2; D uncertain. Trimming took off 6 bases at V and 6 bases at J, with 11 bases between the two ends. The germline V gene has CDR1 SGHTA and CDR2 FQGNSA. The CDR3 has 13 residues. The CDR3 DNA reads TGTGCCAGCAGAAAAGAGTCGGCCGGGGAGCTGTTTTTT. Translated, it gives CASRKESAGELFF.

The chain joins TRBV5-5 to TRBJ1-3; unclear D gene. This CDR3 region has 14 residues. V gave up 2 bases and J gave up 2 bases, with 8 bases separating them. Germline CDR1 SGHKS, CDR2 YYEKEE (reference sequence). The CDR3 sequence is CASSFVGAGNTIYF. CDR3 sequence (DNA): TGTGCCAGCAGCTTTGTGGGAGCTGGAAACACCATATATTTT.

The chain combines TRBV5-4 with TRBJ1-6; tentative D call: TRBD1 (5 bases). The germline CDR1 and CDR2 sequences are SGHNT and YYREEE (reference sequence). V dropped 3 bases and J dropped 0 bases, with 10 bases sitting between them. The CDR3 spans 16 residues. The CDR3 reads CASSWDGVSYNSPLHF. As DNA, the CDR3 is TGTGCCAGCAGCTGGGACGGGGTCTCCTATAATTCACCCCTCCACTTT.

This sequence joins TRBV5-4 and TRBJ2-3, with D possibly being TRBD2 (6 bases). CDR1 and CDR2 from the germline V gene are SGHNT and YYREEE (reference sequence). V dropped 2 bases and J dropped 0 bases, with 10 bases sitting between them. The CDR3 spans 15 residues. The chain's CDR3 is CASSFGGISTDTQYF. CDR3 bases: TGTGCCAGCAGCTTTGGAGGGATAAGCACAGATACGCAGTATTTT.

V usage is TRBV4-3 and J usage is TRBJ2-2; a possible D gene is TRBD1 (6 bases). V lost 0 bases, J lost 3 bases, and 11 bases lay in between. The CDR3 contains 16 residues. The germline gives CDR1 LGHNA, CDR2 YSLEER. The CDR3 DNA reads as TGCGCCAGCAGCCAAGATTGGGACACATACACCGGGGAGCTGTTTTTT. Encoded protein: CASSQDWDTYTGELFF.

This clone was observed a single time. The gene calls are TRBV4-3 and TRBJ1-2, with 7 bases identical to TRBD1. V trimming: 1 base; J trimming: 5 bases; junction bases outside the gene matches: 7. The CDR3 runs 15 residues. Germline V gene sequence: CDR1 LGHNA, CDR2 YSLEER. The CDR3 DNA is TGCGCCAGCAGCCAAGGCTCCAGGGGGAGTTATGGCTACACCTTC. This encodes CASSQGSRGSYGYTF.

This clone was detected a few times. The J gene is TRBJ2-7, the V gene TRBV28; 8 bases align to TRBD1. The germline V gene encodes CDR1 MDHEN and CDR2 SYDVKM. V was pared by 5 bases and J by 5 bases, with 11 bases of the junction left unmatched. The CDR3 runs 15 residues. CDR3: CASSLSGTGSHEQYF. CDR3 in DNA: TGTGCCAGCAGTCTCTCCGGGACAGGATCCCACGAGCAGTACTTC.

The chain recombines TRBV11-1 with TRBJ2-2; D not certain. The CDR3 has 13 residues. V was pared by 2 bases and J by 5 bases, with 6 bases between. Per the germline V gene, CDR1 is SGHAT and CDR2 is FQDESV (reference sequence). Here the CDR3 reads CASSLSSTGELFF. DNA of the CDR3: TGTGCCAGCAGCTTATCGTCGACCGGGGAGCTGTTTTTT.

This clone was counted once. The rearrangement links TRBV4-3 to TRBJ2-5; D is uncertain. The CDR3 runs 14 residues. Germline V gene sequence: CDR1 LGHNA, CDR2 YSLEER. Trimming left V 0 bases short and J 4 bases short, with 9 bases between. This CDR3 reads CASSQEWYRETQYF. The CDR3 region has the DNA TGCGCCAGCAGCCAAGAGTGGTACAGAGAGACCCAGTACTTC.

CDR3 coding DNA: TGTGCCAGCAGCCCCCAACAGGGCAGTGGCTACACCTTC. This sequence encodes CASSPQQGSGYTF. V gene TRBV7-2 combines with J gene TRBJ1-2, with a possible D match to TRBD1 (6 bases). The CDR3 has 13 amino acids. V lost 5 bases and J 7 bases, leaving 14 bases between the germline ends. CDR1 and CDR2 (germline): SGHTA, FQGNSA. The complete variable domain, with remaining parts taken from reference TRBV7-2 and TRBJ1-2, reads GAGVSQSPSNKVTEKGKDVELRCDPISGHTALYWYRQSLGQGLEFLIYFQGNSAPDKSGLPSDRFSAERTGGSVSTLTIQRTQQEDSAVYLCASSPQQGSGYTFGSGTRLTVV.

This clone has more than one count but fewer than ten. The V call is TRBV7-9, the J call TRBJ1-1, with D unclear. Trimming took off 5 bases at V and 7 bases at J, with 14 bases between the two ends. CDR1 is SEHNR, CDR2 FQNEAQ, per germline (reference sequence). This CDR3 contains 13 residues. The CDR3 loop reads CASSLAGKGEAFF. CDR3 coding DNA: TGTGCCAGCAGCCTCGCGGGGAAAGGTGAAGCTTTCTTT.

This chain uses TRBV9 with TRBJ1-4; D unresolved. In germline, CDR1 is SGDLS, CDR2 YYNGEE. The CDR3 is 16 residues long. V was shortened by 2 bases and J by 8 bases, with 19 bases between the two germline ends. CDR3: CASSVSGGPPGEKLFF. CDR3 in DNA: TGTGCCAGCAGCGTCTCCGGAGGCCCCCCGGGGGAAAAACTGTTTTTT. Based on the CDR3 plus reference TRBV9 and TRBJ1-4, the full variable domain is DSGVTQTPKHLITATGQRVTLRCSPRSGDLSVYWYQQSLDQGLQFLIQYYNGEERAKGNILERFSAQQFPDLHSELNLSSLELGDSALYFCASSVSGGPPGEKLFFGSGTQLSVL.

J is TRBJ2-3 and V is TRBV19; D is uncertain. This CDR3 contains 13 residues. Germline CDR1 LNHDA, CDR2 SQIVND (reference sequence). Trimming pared 1 base from V and 3 bases from J, leaving 5 bases between. CDR3 sequence reads: CASSIGTTDTQYF. The CDR3 coding sequence is TGTGCCAGTAGTATAGGGACGACAGATACGCAGTATTTT.

This sequence joins TRBV3-1 (or the pseudogene TRBV3-2) and TRBJ1-2; possible D gene TRBD1, 5 bases. The CDR3 loop spans 14 amino acids. CDR1 and CDR2 from the germline V gene are LGHDT and YNNKEL (reference sequence). V was pared by 1 base and J by 4 bases, with 10 bases between. CDR3 amino acids: CASSQGPGSYGYTF. The CDR3 DNA reads TGTGCCAGCAGCCAAGGTCCAGGGAGCTATGGCTACACCTTC.

The chain couples TRBV7-6 to TRBJ2-5; D is possibly TRBD1 (5 bases). Trimming removed 5 bases at V and 7 bases at J, with 14 bases between. The CDR3 has 13 amino acids. Germline V gene data show CDR1 as SGHVS and CDR2 as FNYEAQ. This CDR3 reads CASSNGAWGTQYF. The CDR3 nucleotides are TGTGCCAGCAGCAATGGGGCCTGGGGGACCCAGTACTTC.

This chain links TRBV19 with TRBJ1-5; 11 bases map to TRBD1. Germline CDR1 is LNHDA and CDR2 is SQIVND (reference sequence). The J segment lost 6 bases and the V segment lost 5 bases, leaving 0 bases of the junction unmatched. CDR3 size: 13 residues. The CDR3 sequence is CASSGQGAQPQHF. The CDR3 DNA reads as TGTGCCAGTAGTGGACAGGGGGCTCAGCCCCAGCATTTT.

V gene TRBV28 combines with J gene TRBJ1-4; TRBD1 matches 10 bases. V lost 7 bases and J lost 5; bases outside the gene matches: 7. Germline values: CDR1 MDHEN, CDR2 SYDVKM. The CDR3 spans 15 residues. The chain's CDR3 is CASTIPGQGNEKLFF. The CDR3 bases are TGTGCCAGCACCATCCCGGGACAGGGGAATGAAAAACTGTTTTTT.

In regard to this clone: The sample holds other DNA sequences that translate to the same CDR3. The chain combines TRBV5-1 with TRBJ2-7; 7 bases match TRBD1. CDR1 SGHRS and CDR2 YFSETQ come from the germline V gene. J lost 6 bases, V lost 0 bases, and 3 bases had no gene match. CDR3 size: 13 residues. The CDR3 nucleotides read TGCGCCAGCAGCTTGGAGGGGGCGGGCGAGCAGTACTTC. It encodes CASSLEGAGEQYF.

Many counts were recorded for this clone. This chain joins TRBV6-5 and TRBJ1-1, with D perhaps matching TRBD1 (6 bases). There are 12 residues in the CDR3. Trimming removed 4 bases at V and 8 bases at J, with 11 bases between. Germline CDR1 is MNHEY and CDR2 is SVGAGI. DNA of the CDR3: TGTGCCAGCAGTTGGGAGGGGGGAGAAGCTTTCTTT. It codes for CASSWEGGEAFF.

This chain uses TRBV6-2 or TRBV6-3 with TRBJ2-3; 7 bases are a match to TRBD1. CDR1 and CDR2 from the germline V gene are MNHEY and SVGEGT. V shed 4 bases and J 2 bases; nucleotides not matched to a gene: 6. The CDR3 sequence is 15 residues long. As DNA, the CDR3 is TGTGCCAGCAGTTCCACAGGGGTACCCACAGATACGCAGTATTTT. Encoded protein: CASSSTGVPTDTQYF.